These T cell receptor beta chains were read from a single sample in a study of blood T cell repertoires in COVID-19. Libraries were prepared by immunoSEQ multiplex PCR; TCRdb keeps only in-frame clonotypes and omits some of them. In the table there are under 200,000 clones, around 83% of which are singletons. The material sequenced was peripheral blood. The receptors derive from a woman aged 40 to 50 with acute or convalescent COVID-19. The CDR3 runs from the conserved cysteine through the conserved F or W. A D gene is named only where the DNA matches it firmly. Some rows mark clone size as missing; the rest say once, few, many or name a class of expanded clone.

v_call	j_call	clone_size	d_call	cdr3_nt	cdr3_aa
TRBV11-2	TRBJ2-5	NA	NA	TGTGCCAGCAGCTCAGGCGCCCTGGTGGGCTCGGAGACCCAGTACTTC	CASSSGALVGSETQYF
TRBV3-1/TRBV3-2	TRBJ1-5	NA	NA	TGTGCCAGCAGCCAACGAGGGGGGGCCAGGCAGCCCCAGCATTTT	CASSQRGGARQPQHF
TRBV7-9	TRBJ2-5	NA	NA	TGTGCCAGCAGCTCTAAGACTTGGTACCAAGAGACCCAGTACTTC	CASSSKTWYQETQYF
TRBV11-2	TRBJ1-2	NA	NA	TGTGCCAGCAGCTTAAGTCTAACAGACCGACATGGCTACACCTTC	CASSLSLTDRHGYTF
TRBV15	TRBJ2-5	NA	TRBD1	TGTGCCACCAGCAGAGATCGGGACAGGGGAGAGACCCAGTACTTC	CATSRDRDRGETQYF
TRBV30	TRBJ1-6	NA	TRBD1	TGTGCCTGGAGTGCTCGACCCACCCAGACAGGGGGCAATTCACCCCTCCACTTT	CAWSARPTQTGGNSPLHF
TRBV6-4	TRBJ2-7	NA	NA	TGTGCCAGCAGTGACGCGGCTGTCGAGTTCTACGAGCAGTACTTC	CASSDAAVEFYEQYF
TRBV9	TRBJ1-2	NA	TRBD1	TGTGCCAGCAGCCTCCGGGCAGGGGGTTACGGTGGCTACACCTTC	CASSLRAGGYGGYTF
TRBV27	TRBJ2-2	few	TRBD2	TGTGCCAGCAGTTTATCTCGGGGGGGGAACACCGGGGAGCTGTTTTTT	CASSLSRGGNTGELFF
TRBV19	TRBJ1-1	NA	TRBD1	TGTGCCAGTAGTCCCGGGACAGGGTGGTTGGCTTTCTTT	CASSPGTGWLAFF
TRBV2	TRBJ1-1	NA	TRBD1	TGTGCCAGCAAGACGGACAGGGGGAGGTCGTACACTGAAGCTTTCTTT	CASKTDRGRSYTEAFF
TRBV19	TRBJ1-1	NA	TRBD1	TGTGCCAGTAGTAGAGAGACAGGGGGCCCTCTCGAAGCTTTCTTT	CASSRETGGPLEAFF
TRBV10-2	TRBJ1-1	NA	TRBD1	TGCGCCAGCAGAGGGACAGGGGGCAGCACTGAAGCTTTCTTT	CASRGTGGSTEAFF
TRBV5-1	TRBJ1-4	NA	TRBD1	TGCGCCAGCAGCTTGGGGCGGACAGGGGTTGAAAAACTGTTTTTT	CASSLGRTGVEKLFF
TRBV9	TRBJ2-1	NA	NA	TGTGCCAGCAGCGTAAGTAGCGGCTCCTACAATGAGCAGTTCTTC	CASSVSSGSYNEQFF
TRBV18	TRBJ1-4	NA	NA	TGTGCCAGCTCACCACCGGCCTCAGAAAAACTGTTTTTT	CASSPPASEKLFF
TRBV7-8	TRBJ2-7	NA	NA	TGTGCCAGCAGCTTACCATACGAGGGACTTGAGCACTTC	CASSLPYEGLEHF
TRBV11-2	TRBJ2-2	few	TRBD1	TGTGCCAGCAGCTTAGATCGGTGGGACAGGGAGTACACCGGGGAGCTGTTTTTT	CASSLDRWDREYTGELFF
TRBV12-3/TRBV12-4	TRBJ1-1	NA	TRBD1	TGTGCCAGCGGGCGGGACAGGGGCACTGAAGCTTTCTTT	CASGRDRGTEAFF
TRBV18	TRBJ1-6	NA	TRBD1	TGTGCCAGCTCACCAAGTTCTAGACAGGGGATTTCTCTCCACTTT	CASSPSSRQGISLHF
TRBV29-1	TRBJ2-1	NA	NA	TGCAGCGTACGGGGGAAGAGGTACAATGAGCAGTTCTTC	CSVRGKRYNEQFF
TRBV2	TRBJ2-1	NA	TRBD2	TGTGCCAGCATAAGACTAGCGGGAAAAAATGAGCAGTTCTTC	CASIRLAGKNEQFF
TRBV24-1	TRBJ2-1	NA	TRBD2	TGTGCCACCAGTGACGCCGGGACTAGCGAACCCGACTCGTACTTCAATGAGCAGTTCTTC	CATSDAGTSEPDSYFNEQFF
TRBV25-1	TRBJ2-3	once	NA	TGTGCCAGCAGTGCGCCCCCAGGGTTGGGCACAGATACGCAGTATTTT	CASSAPPGLGTDTQYF
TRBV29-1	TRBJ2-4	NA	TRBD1	TGCAGCGTTTGGACAGGGGGCGCAGGAAACATTCAGTACTTC	CSVWTGGAGNIQYF
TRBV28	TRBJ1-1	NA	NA	TGTGCCAGCAGTTTACAACTTGACACTGAAGCTTTCTTT	CASSLQLDTEAFF
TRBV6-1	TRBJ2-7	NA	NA	TGTGCCAGCAGTGAATTTGGGGGGAGTAACAACGAGCAGTACTTC	CASSEFGGSNNEQYF
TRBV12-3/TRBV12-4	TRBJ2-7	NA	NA	TGTGCCAGCAGTTTACAGGGTTACGAGCAGTACTTC	CASSLQGYEQYF
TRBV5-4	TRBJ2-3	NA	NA	TGTGCCAGCAGCCCGACTGCCTCTAGCACAGATACGCAGTATTTT	CASSPTASSTDTQYF
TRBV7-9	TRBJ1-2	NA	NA	TGTGCCAGCAGCTTGGGACTCCCGGGCGGCTACACCTTC	CASSLGLPGGYTF
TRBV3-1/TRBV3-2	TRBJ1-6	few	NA	TGTGCCAGCAGCCTCTGGACAGCCTCCTCTCCTTCACCCCTCCACTTT	CASSLWTASSPSPLHF
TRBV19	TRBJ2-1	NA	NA	TGTGCCAGTGAGACAGTCTCCGGATACAATGAGCAGTTCTTC	CASETVSGYNEQFF
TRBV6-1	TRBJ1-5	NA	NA	TGTGCCAGCAGTGACGGGAGGAATCAGCCCCAGCATTTT	CASSDGRNQPQHF
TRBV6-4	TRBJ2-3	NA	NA	TGTGCCAGCAGCCCCCGCGTAACGGATACGCAGTATTTT	CASSPRVTDTQYF
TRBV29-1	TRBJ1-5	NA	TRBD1	TGCAGCGTTGGAGGGGGCGCGTCTCAGCCCCAGCATTTT	CSVGGGASQPQHF
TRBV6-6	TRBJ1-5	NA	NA	TGTGCCAGCATTCCAGCCACCGGGACCAGGGGACAGCCCCAGCATTTT	CASIPATGTRGQPQHF
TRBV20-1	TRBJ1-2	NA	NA	TGCAGTGCTAGATCGGGGGGCTACACCTTC	CSARSGGYTF
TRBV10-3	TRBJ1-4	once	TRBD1	TGTGCCATCAGTAAGGGACAGGGTAGCGAAAAACTGTTTTTT	CAISKGQGSEKLFF
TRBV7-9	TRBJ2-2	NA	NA	TGTGCCAGCAGCAACAGGGCGAACACCGGGGAGCTGTTTTTT	CASSNRANTGELFF
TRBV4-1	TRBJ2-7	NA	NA	TGCGCCAGCAGCCAAGTGCAGGGCTACGAGCAGTACTTC	CASSQVQGYEQYF
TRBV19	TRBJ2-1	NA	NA	TGTGCCAGTAGGGCGTCAGCGTCCTACAATGAGCAGTTCTTC	CASRASASYNEQFF
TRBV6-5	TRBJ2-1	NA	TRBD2	TGTGCCAGCACTATCCGGCGGGAAGCGGGGAATGAGCAGTTCTTC	CASTIRREAGNEQFF
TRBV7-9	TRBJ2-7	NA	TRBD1	TGTGCCAGCAGCCAAGTAACAGGGGGCGCCTACGAGCAGTACTTC	CASSQVTGGAYEQYF
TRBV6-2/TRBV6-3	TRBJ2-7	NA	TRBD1	TGTGCCAGCAGTTACGACAGGGGGGAGCAGTACTTC	CASSYDRGEQYF
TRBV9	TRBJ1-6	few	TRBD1	TGTGCCAGCACGGGACAGGGGATATCACCCCTCCACTTT	CASTGQGISPLHF